These 27 T cell receptor beta chains share one sample of origin, sequenced in a study of cytomegalovirus exposure and HLA in healthy donors listed by TCRdb under 2017. The library was produced with the immunoSEQ multiplex PCR assay. For the multiplex PCR, a mixture combining 60 forward primers for TCR Vbeta segments and 13 reverse primers for TCR Jbeta segments was used. TCRdb took this table from immuneACCESS and kept in-frame rearrangements with V and J called. Such tables lack part of the clones; where checked against another copy, unresolved V genes explain under half of the gap, and the rest is unexplained. The sample table contains around 120,000 clones; only one count was recorded for 74% of them. The ten largest account for roughly 2.6% of the sample. Material: PBMCs. The receptors shown here come from a man in his fifties in good health and CMV-seropositive.

This clone was recorded once. The chain uses TRBV27 and TRBJ2-1; TRBD2 matches at 8 bases. The CDR3 loop spans 14 amino acids. With V trimmed by 2 bases and J by 7 bases, 4 bases remained unmatched. The germline CDR1 and CDR2 sequences are MNHEY and SMNVEV (reference sequence). The CDR3 spells CASSLTGGVNEQFF. CDR3 in DNA: TGTGCCAGCAGTTTAACGGGAGGGGTAAATGAGCAGTTCTTC.

The CDR3 DNA sequence: TGCGCCAGCAGCTTAGGACAGGGAGAGGTCACTGAAGCTTTCTTT. As protein: CASSLGQGEVTEAFF. The chain combines TRBV5-1 with TRBJ1-1; TRBD1 matches 8 bases. The CDR3 covers 15 residues. J gave up 4 bases and V 2 bases, and 7 bases lay outside the gene matches. Germline assignment: CDR1 SGHRS and CDR2 YFSETQ.

This chain links TRBV29-1 with TRBJ1-1; perhaps TRBD1 as D (5 bases). The germline gives CDR1 SQVTM, CDR2 ANQGSEA. The V and J ends lost 3 bases and 2 bases respectively, with 16 bases between them. The CDR3 totals 15 residues. The chain's CDR3 is CSVDRAGQFNTEAFF. The CDR3 DNA reads as TGCAGCGTTGATCGTGCTGGACAATTCAACACTGAAGCTTTCTTT.

The CDR3 sequence: CASRTGSNYGYTF. In nucleotides, the CDR3 is TGTGCCAGCAGGACAGGAAGTAACTATGGCTACACCTTC. V is TRBV6-1 and J is TRBJ1-2, with D possibly matching TRBD1 (6 bases). The CDR3 length is 13 residues. V lost 6 bases and J 1 base, leaving 9 bases between the germline ends. Germline V gene lookup returns CDR1 MNHNS and CDR2 SASEGT.

The chain combines TRBV5-1 with TRBJ2-2, with 9 bases lining up with TRBD1. The V segment lost 1 base and the J segment 3 bases; nucleotides outside the gene matches: 1. Germline V gene lookup returns CDR1 SGHRS and CDR2 YFSETQ. The CDR3 contains 15 residues. CDR3 coding DNA: TGCGCCAGCAGCTTGAGGACAGGGGACACCGGGGAGCTGTTTTTT. Encoded protein: CASSLRTGDTGELFF.

The chain links TRBV7-2 to TRBJ1-5; 9 bases agree with TRBD1. CDR3 length: 15 residues. Trimming at V came to 1 base and at J to 5 bases, leaving 3 bases not matched to a gene. CDR1 is SGHTA and CDR2 is FQGNSA in the germline V gene. CDR3: CASSLVQGAHQPQHF. The CDR3 coding sequence is TGTGCCAGCAGCTTAGTACAGGGGGCACATCAGCCCCAGCATTTT.

This chain links TRBV5-1 with TRBJ2-7; no reliable D call. This CDR3 is 16 amino acids long. V lost 5 bases to trimming and J lost 0 bases, with 18 bases between them. Looked up from germline, CDR1 is SGHRS and CDR2 is YFSETQ. The CDR3: CASSYSSPSSSYEQYF. As DNA, the CDR3 is TGCGCCAGCAGTTATTCATCTCCTTCGAGCTCCTACGAGCAGTACTTC.

The V gene is TRBV9, the J gene TRBJ1-4, with 10 bases that match TRBD1. V lost 3 bases to trimming and J lost 3 bases; unmatched junction nucleotides: 5. This CDR3 spans 16 amino acids. Germline assignment: CDR1 SGDLS and CDR2 YYNGEE. CDR3 region: CASSGGTGVPNEKLFF. The CDR3, as DNA: TGTGCCAGCAGCGGAGGGACAGGGGTTCCTAATGAAAAACTGTTTTTT.

The J gene is TRBJ1-2, the V gene TRBV5-4; tentatively, D is TRBD1 (5 bases). The germline V and J ends were trimmed by 3 bases and 4 bases, with 13 bases remaining between them. CDR3 length: 14 residues. The V gene's germline CDR1 is SGHNT and CDR2 YYREEE (reference sequence). Here the CDR3 reads CASSSPGGPYGYTF. CDR3 sequence (DNA): TGTGCCAGCAGCTCCCCCGGGGGACCCTATGGCTACACCTTC.

This chain connects TRBV20-1 to TRBJ2-7; possibly TRBD1 for D (5 bases). Germline V gene data show CDR1 as DFQATT and CDR2 as SNEGSKA (reference sequence). Trimming took 6 bases from V and 4 from J, leaving 10 bases between them. The CDR3 length is 11 residues. CDR3 in DNA: TGCAGTGCCCTTAGGGGTTACGAGCAGTACTTC. Protein: CSALRGYEQYF.

This chain uses TRBV7-2 with TRBJ1-4; 8 positions agree with TRBD1. V was pared by 5 bases and J by 7 bases, with 6 bases of the junction left unmatched. CDR3 length: 14 residues. CDR1 is SGHTA and CDR2 is FQGNSA in the germline V gene. The CDR3 DNA sequence: TGTGCCAGCAGCCCGGACAGGGCAAGTGAAAAACTGTTTTTT. Translation gives CASSPDRASEKLFF. The full variable domain, in which reference TRBV7-2 and TRBJ1-4 provide the parts outside the CDR3, is GAGVSQSPSNKVTEKGKDVELRCDPISGHTALYWYRQSLGQGLEFLIYFQGNSAPDKSGLPSDRFSAERTGGSVSTLTIQRTQQEDSAVYLCASSPDRASEKLFFGSGTQLSVL.

This clone was observed once. Different DNA sequences within this sample yield the same CDR3. The rearrangement uses TRBV18 and TRBJ2-7, with 11 positions matching TRBD1. Germline V gives CDR1 KGHSH, CDR2 LQKENI. CDR3 size: 15 residues. The V segment lost 4 bases and the J segment 3 bases; nucleotides outside the gene matches: 5. CDR3 nucleotides: TGTGCCAGCTCACGGGGGACAGGGGGGAACTACGAGCAGTACTTC. Translation gives CASSRGTGGNYEQYF.

The chain combines TRBV5-1 with TRBJ1-4; D is uncertain. Between the trimmed V and J ends, which lost 0 bases and 0 bases, there was a span of 12 bases. The CDR3 covers 17 residues. Germline-derived CDR1 and CDR2 are SGHRS and YFSETQ. CDR3 in amino acids: CASSLGLQEATNEKLFF. CDR3 coding DNA: TGCGCCAGCAGCTTGGGTCTTCAGGAGGCAACTAATGAAAAACTGTTTTTT.

Only a few counts were recorded for this clone. This rearrangement joins TRBV10-3 to TRBJ2-7; 8 bases map to TRBD2. CDR3 length equals 13 residues. Germline CDR1 and CDR2: ENHRY and SYGVKD. J was trimmed by 5 bases and V by 7 bases; bases with no gene match: 7. CDR3 sequence (DNA): TGTGCCATCAAGAGCGGGAGTGGGAACGAGCAGTACTTC. Amino acids: CAIKSGSGNEQYF.

The chain recombines TRBV30 with TRBJ2-1, with 14 bases fitting TRBD2. V trimming: 1 base; J trimming: 8 bases; junction bases outside the gene matches: 7. The CDR3 has 16 amino acids. Germline values: CDR1 GTSNPN, CDR2 SVGIG (reference sequence). CDR3 sequence reads: CAWSGGGLAGEDEQFF. The CDR3 nucleotides read TGTGCCTGGAGTGGCGGGGGACTAGCGGGAGAGGATGAGCAGTTCTTC.

DNA for the CDR3: TGTGCCAGCTCACCTAACGGACTGGTAGACACCTACGAGCAGTACTTC. Its protein product is CASSPNGLVDTYEQYF. V usage is TRBV18 and J usage is TRBJ2-7; maybe TRBD2 (5 bases). CDR1 is KGHSH, CDR2 LQKENI, per germline. Trimming left V 3 bases short and J 2 bases short, with 17 bases between. The CDR3 has 16 residues.

The chain is built from TRBV27 and TRBJ1-1; 10 nucleotides align to TRBD1. Per the germline V gene, CDR1 is MNHEY and CDR2 is SMNVEV (reference sequence). The ends lost 6 bases at V and 3 bases at J; junction bases unmatched: 1. The CDR3 contains 13 residues. The CDR3 spells CASRTGGYTEAFF. Written as DNA, the CDR3 is TGTGCCAGCAGGACAGGGGGCTACACTGAAGCTTTCTTT.

This clone appeared a few times. V and J are TRBV30 and TRBJ1-2; D is ambiguous. Germline V gene lookup returns CDR1 GTSNPN and CDR2 SVGIG (reference sequence). The V end lost 2 bases, the J end lost 3 bases, and 7 bases lay between the germline ends. This CDR3 is built from 12 residues. CDR3 amino acids: CAWSFGDYGYTF. CDR3 nucleotide sequence: TGTGCCTGGAGTTTCGGTGACTATGGCTACACCTTC.

This clone has more than one count but fewer than ten. The chain links TRBV5-1 to TRBJ2-5; a possible D gene is TRBD2 (6 bases). Trimming left V 5 bases short and J 3 bases short, with 23 bases between. This CDR3 has 17 residues. Germline CDR1 and CDR2: SGHRS and YFSETQ. DNA of the CDR3: TGCGCCAGCAGAAACGGACGACTAGGGTCGGTTAAAGAGACCCAGTACTTC. Protein sequence: CASRNGRLGSVKETQYF.

The V and J genes are TRBV5-1 and TRBJ1-2; the match to TRBD1 covers 11 bases. The CDR3 spans 15 residues. The J segment lost 8 bases and the V segment lost 0 bases, leaving 6 bases of the junction unmatched. Germline V CDR1 and CDR2: SGHRS, YFSETQ. DNA for the CDR3: TGCGCCAGCAGCTTGGGGGGGACAGGGGGTGAAGGCTACACCTTC. Residues: CASSLGGTGGEGYTF.

The chain carries TRBV7-9 and TRBJ1-2; 7 bases are a match to TRBD1. Germline trimming cut 1 base from V and 7 bases from J; bases unmatched to any gene: 3. The CDR3 covers 13 residues. From germline, CDR1 is SEHNR and CDR2 FQNEAQ (reference sequence). This CDR3 reads CASSLGTGGGYTF. CDR3 nucleotides: TGTGCCAGCAGCTTAGGGACAGGAGGTGGCTACACCTTC.

J is TRBJ1-2 and V is TRBV5-1; 9 bases line up with TRBD1. This CDR3 contains 17 residues. Germline V gene sequence: CDR1 SGHRS, CDR2 YFSETQ. V lost 0 bases, J lost 2 bases, and 8 bases stayed unmatched. The CDR3 DNA reads as TGCGCCAGCAGCTTGGACAGGGGGCAAGCCCGGAACTATGGCTACACCTTC. Translated, it gives CASSLDRGQARNYGYTF.

The gene calls are TRBV5-1 and TRBJ1-2, with no clear D. This CDR3 is 14 amino acids long. Looked up from germline, CDR1 is SGHRS and CDR2 is YFSETQ. Deletions cut 0 bases from V and 8 bases from J, with 14 bases between. CDR3 in amino acids: CASSLGGSSAGYTF. The DNA of the CDR3 is TGCGCCAGCAGCTTGGGAGGGTCCTCCGCCGGCTACACCTTC.

J is TRBJ1-1 and V is TRBV7-2; TRBD1 might be the D (5 bases). V was pared by 5 bases and J by 5 bases, with 21 bases between. This CDR3 has 16 residues. From germline, CDR1 is SGHTA and CDR2 FQGNSA. CDR3 loop: CASSAQQRGGGTEAFF. The CDR3 DNA reads TGTGCCAGCAGCGCCCAACAAAGGGGAGGAGGGACTGAAGCTTTCTTT. The whole variable domain, remainder taken from reference TRBV7-2 and TRBJ1-1, is GAGVSQSPSNKVTEKGKDVELRCDPISGHTALYWYRQSLGQGLEFLIYFQGNSAPDKSGLPSDRFSAERTGGSVSTLTIQRTQQEDSAVYLCASSAQQRGGGTEAFFGQGTRLTVV.

This chain's CDR3 is CASSFAGETQYF. The CDR3 nucleotides read TGTGCCAGCAGCTTCGCGGGGGAGACCCAGTACTTC. This chain connects TRBV7-2 to TRBJ2-5; D is possibly TRBD2 (6 bases). There are 12 residues in the CDR3. Germline values: CDR1 SGHTA, CDR2 FQGNSA. With 3 bases removed from V and 5 bases from J, the gap between germline ends came to 7 bases.

The genes are TRBV5-5 and TRBJ1-5, with D possibly being TRBD1 (5 bases). Trimming shortened V by 0 bases and J by 1 base, and 8 bases separated the two germline ends. Germline V CDR1 and CDR2: SGHKS, YYEKEE (reference sequence). This CDR3 spans 15 amino acids. CDR3 amino acids: CASSLGGQSNQPQHF. CDR3 DNA: TGTGCCAGCAGCTTGGGAGGACAAAGCAATCAGCCCCAGCATTTT.

The V and J genes are TRBV5-5 and TRBJ2-3; 8 bases are a match to TRBD2. CDR1 and CDR2 from the germline V gene are SGHKS and YYEKEE (reference sequence). V was clipped by 9 bases and J by 5 bases; unmatched bases: 11. The CDR3 covers 14 residues. CDR3: CATSGGGREDTQYF. The CDR3 DNA is TGTGCCACCTCCGGGGGGGGGCGGGAAGATACGCAGTATTTT.